Listed here is a single T cell receptor (beta chain). Its target is not known. At the Johns Hopkins FTIC core, DNA taken from cultured CD4+ T cells was sequenced by way of the Oncomine TCR Beta short-read assay. TCRdb independently ran MiXCR on the PCR reads; one entry per CDR3 protein. The data show 9,500 to 12,000 distinct CDR3 sequences, with approximately 60% seen just once and approximately 17% held by the top ten. Indicated treatment: approximately nine-day PBMC culture with coronavirus spike peptide pools or control peptides (ViraFEST assay). Wells that each held 1.5 million to 2 million PBMCs were cultured with 9.5 to 10 IU/ml IL-2 and about 10 ug/ml peptide pools. These data originate in a study of vaccination and CD4 T cells after COVID-19. About the study: Some control cultures received a CEFX pool, which served as the positive control. Others received an HIV-1 Nef pool or no peptide.

Whole-study findings and limits: In convalescent patients, a median about 88% of post-vaccine SARS-CoV-2-reactive clones appeared only after vaccination.

CDR3 size: 13 residues. Germline assignment: CDR1 MNHEY and CDR2 SVGAGI. Trimming took off 2 bases at V and 3 bases at J, with 7 bases between the two ends. The origin of this receptor is a human donor who had recovered from COVID-19. The sample comprised CD4+ T cells from blood, cultured in vitro. The chain is built from TRBV6-5 and TRBJ1-2; D uncertain. CDR3 in amino acids: CASSYITDYGYTF. The DNA for the CDR3 is TGTGCCAGCAGTTACATAACGGACTATGGCTACACCTTC.